This is a list of T cell receptor beta chains from one sample in a study of technical replicates of blood from several donors. The assay was immunoSEQ multiplex PCR, and TCRdb's table has in-frame clones only and misses some. The table includes roughly 76,000 clones, approximately 94% detected once. The sequenced material came from T cells isolated from PBMCs. These receptors all stem from a human donor in good health. CDR3s include the opening cysteine and the closing phenylalanine or tryptophan. Each record gives: J gene, clone size, D gene, V gene, CDR3 DNA, CDR3 protein. D genes are given only for firm matches. Expanded clones get a size class; other rows say once, few or many, or leave the size out.

j_call: TRBJ2-1
clone_size: NA
d_call: TRBD1
v_call: TRBV29-1
cdr3_nt: TGCAGCGCCCTGACAGGGGGCGGCTACAATGAGCAGTTCTTC
cdr3_aa: CSALTGGGYNEQFF

j_call: TRBJ2-1
clone_size: NA
d_call: TRBD2
v_call: TRBV5-1
cdr3_nt: TGCGCCAGCAGCTTGGGGACTAGCGGGGGGGCTGTCTATGAGCAGTTCTTC
cdr3_aa: CASSLGTSGGAVYEQFF

j_call: TRBJ2-5
clone_size: NA
d_call: NA
v_call: TRBV21-1
cdr3_nt: TGTGCCAGCAGCAAACTAGAAGTTACCAAACTGTGCAACTCAGAGACCCAGTACTTC
cdr3_aa: CASSKLEVTKLCNSETQYF

j_call: TRBJ2-5
clone_size: NA
d_call: NA
v_call: TRBV19
cdr3_nt: TGTGCCTCGACAAATGGCAGGTTGAACCAAGAGACCCAGTACTTC
cdr3_aa: CASTNGRLNQETQYF

j_call: TRBJ1-2
clone_size: NA
d_call: NA
v_call: TRBV6-5
cdr3_nt: TGTGCCAGCAGTTATGAATCAGGAGGATATAGCTATGGCTACACCTTC
cdr3_aa: CASSYESGGYSYGYTF

j_call: TRBJ2-7
clone_size: NA
d_call: NA
v_call: TRBV5-1
cdr3_nt: TGCGCCAGCAGCTTAACAGGGACGCCCTACGAGCAGTACTTC
cdr3_aa: CASSLTGTPYEQYF

j_call: TRBJ1-5
clone_size: NA
d_call: NA
v_call: TRBV10-2
cdr3_nt: TGCGCCAGCAGTGACAGTACGGGGAGCAATCAGCCCCAGCATTTT
cdr3_aa: CASSDSTGSNQPQHF

j_call: TRBJ2-5
clone_size: once
d_call: NA
v_call: TRBV12-5
cdr3_nt: TGTGCTAGTGGTTTGGGGAGATACCAAGAGACCCAGTACTTC
cdr3_aa: CASGLGRYQETQYF

j_call: TRBJ1-5
clone_size: NA
d_call: NA
v_call: TRBV19
cdr3_nt: TGTGCCAGTAGTATAGGGGGAGCGGGCAATCAGCCCCAGCATTTT
cdr3_aa: CASSIGGAGNQPQHF

j_call: TRBJ2-5
clone_size: NA
d_call: TRBD1
v_call: TRBV6-5
cdr3_nt: TGTGCCAGCAATCAGGGACAGCTCCAAGAGACCCAGTACTTC
cdr3_aa: CASNQGQLQETQYF

j_call: TRBJ2-3
clone_size: NA
d_call: NA
v_call: TRBV7-3
cdr3_nt: TGTGCCAGCGCGGGCTCAAGCACAGATACGCAGTATTTT
cdr3_aa: CASAGSSTDTQYF

j_call: TRBJ1-2
clone_size: NA
d_call: TRBD1
v_call: TRBV25-1
cdr3_nt: TGTGCCAGCAGTGTGCCCGGGACAGGGGGAGGCTATGGCTACACCTTC
cdr3_aa: CASSVPGTGGGYGYTF

j_call: TRBJ2-2
clone_size: once
d_call: NA
v_call: TRBV18
cdr3_nt: TGTGCCAGCTCAGGTCTAGCGTCGTCTGGGGAGCTGTTTTTT
cdr3_aa: CASSGLASSGELFF

j_call: TRBJ1-5
clone_size: NA
d_call: NA
v_call: TRBV2
cdr3_nt: TGTGCCAGCAGTGAAGGGGCAGGCATCAATCAGCCCCAGCATTTT
cdr3_aa: CASSEGAGINQPQHF

j_call: TRBJ1-1
clone_size: once
d_call: NA
v_call: TRBV21-1
cdr3_nt: TGTGCCAGCGGATGGACAGGGGTTATGAACACTGAAGCTTTCTTT
cdr3_aa: CASGWTGVMNTEAFF

j_call: TRBJ1-1
clone_size: NA
d_call: NA
v_call: TRBV4-1
cdr3_nt: TGCGCCAGCAGCCAAGCTTCCCGGAACACTGAAGCTTTCTTT
cdr3_aa: CASSQASRNTEAFF

j_call: TRBJ2-7
clone_size: NA
d_call: TRBD1
v_call: TRBV14
cdr3_nt: TGTGCCAGCAGCCAAGTGGGACAGGGTTACGAGCAGTACTTC
cdr3_aa: CASSQVGQGYEQYF